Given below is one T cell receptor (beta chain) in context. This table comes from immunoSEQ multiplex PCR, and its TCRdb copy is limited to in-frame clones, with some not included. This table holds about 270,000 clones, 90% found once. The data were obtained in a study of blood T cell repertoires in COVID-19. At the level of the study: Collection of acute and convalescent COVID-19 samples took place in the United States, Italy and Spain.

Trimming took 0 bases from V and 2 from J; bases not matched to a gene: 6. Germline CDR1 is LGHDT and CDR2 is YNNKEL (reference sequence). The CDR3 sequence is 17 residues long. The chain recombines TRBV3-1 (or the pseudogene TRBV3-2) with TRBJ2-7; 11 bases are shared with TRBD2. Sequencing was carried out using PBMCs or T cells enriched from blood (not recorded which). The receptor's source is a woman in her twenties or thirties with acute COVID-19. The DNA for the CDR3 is TGTGCCAGCAGCCAAGATACTAGCGGGAGTGGGCCCTACGAGCAGTACTTC. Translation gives CASSQDTSGSGPYEQYF.